These T cell receptor beta chains were read from a single sample in a study of blood T cell repertoires in COVID-19. Using immunoSEQ multiplex PCR, the repertoire was profiled, and TCRdb retains in-frame clones only, with some absent. The data contain around 130,000 clones, less than 90% of them singletons. The sequencing sample was made of peripheral blood. The source is a human donor with COVID-19, enrolled during active disease. The donor label of this sample is uncertain. The CDR3 runs from the conserved cysteine through the conserved F or W.

V	J	CDR3
TRBV24-1	TRBJ1-2	CATGDRGSKEEGYTF
TRBV3-1/TRBV3-2	TRBJ1-3	CASSQERGNTIYF
TRBV4-2	TRBJ2-3	CASSQDSGRAPDTQYF
TRBV6-5	TRBJ1-1	CASAGQGNTEAFF
TRBV5-1	TRBJ2-7	CASSLIDRDSAEQYF
TRBV18	TRBJ1-3	CASSPRTGFFSGNTIYF
TRBV18	TRBJ1-3	CASSPIGQDYSGNTIYF
TRBV4-1	TRBJ1-4	CASSQVSQGSEKLFF
TRBV30	TRBJ2-1	CAWQLGLAGGHYNEQFF
TRBV5-1	TRBJ1-4	CASSQGASEKLFF
TRBV10-3	TRBJ2-4	CAISELTGAGNIQYF
TRBV10-3	TRBJ1-1	CARGRVKTEAFF
TRBV19	TRBJ2-2	CASTGRANTGELFF
TRBV3-1/TRBV3-2	TRBJ1-2	CASRQGGANYGYTF
TRBV19	TRBJ1-2	CASSSSAGRYGYTF
TRBV29-1	TRBJ1-2	CTAAEDYGYTF
TRBV5-4	TRBJ2-7	CASSLDRSSYEQYF
TRBV3-1/TRBV3-2	TRBJ1-2	CASSQAAASGYGYTF
TRBV6-5	TRBJ1-4	CASSYAGTANEKLFF
TRBV12-2	TRBJ2-1	CASRSPGDYNEQFF
TRBV12-2	TRBJ1-1	CASRLIKRTGRNTEAFF
TRBV5-1	TRBJ1-4	CASSYSRDRSEKLFF
TRBV7-8	TRBJ1-5	CASSPTGGAGNQPQHF
TRBV27	TRBJ1-1	CASAPRGGIGTEAFF
TRBV27	TRBJ1-2	CASRVRSSGVSYGYTF
TRBV18	TRBJ2-7	CASSPDRVLYF
TRBV10-1	TRBJ1-2	CASQKRDRAYYGYTF
TRBV30	TRBJ1-2	CALARAIGMEGYTF
TRBV3-1/TRBV3-2	TRBJ2-1	CASSQTGAGEQFF
TRBV29-1	TRBJ2-1	CSVERDLSYNEQFF
TRBV5-6	TRBJ1-5	CASSFFPGGNQPQHF
TRBV25-1	TRBJ1-1	CASGDRLTEAFF
TRBV29-1	TRBJ1-5	CSVREGENQPQHF
TRBV19	TRBJ2-5	CASSKFQETQYF
TRBV7-9	TRBJ1-1	CASSLDATGLLRDTEAFF
TRBV2	TRBJ1-1	CASTQDREWTEAFF
TRBV3-1/TRBV3-2	TRBJ1-4	CASSQGFDRRNEKLFF
TRBV29-1	TRBJ1-1	CSVGPLRQGASEAFF
TRBV5-1	TRBJ1-3	CASSLGDNGNTIYF
TRBV11-3	TRBJ1-6	CASSLQVTDSPLHF
TRBV6-2/TRBV6-3	TRBJ2-5	CASSRWGQGDGTQYF
TRBV5-4	TRBJ2-5	CASSPALTEQETQYF
TRBV5-6	TRBJ1-5	CASSSTTRGQNNQPQHF
TRBV4-1	TRBJ2-6	CASSQEGTGGGSGANVLTF
TRBV4-1	TRBJ2-6	CASSQDPLAGANVLTF
TRBV7-8	TRBJ1-3	CASSSDPEGRVNTIYF
TRBV2	TRBJ1-6	CASIRDRGNYNSPLHF
TRBV5-1	TRBJ1-1	CASSLVVARGTEAFF
TRBV15	TRBJ1-1	CATSRQVNTEAFF
TRBV11-1	TRBJ1-1	CASSLNAGLNTEAFF
TRBV6-4	TRBJ1-2	CASSDGDSYGYTF
TRBV6-5	TRBJ1-6	CASRIGQGDSPLHF
TRBV15	TRBJ2-7	CATSRDRGLEEQYF
TRBV5-1	TRBJ2-1	CASSLERGTLGEQFF